The clone carrying this T cell receptor (beta chain) was counted a few times. The record originates from a study of identical twins. With no exceptions, donors were healthy Caucasians. Per germline, CDR1 LNHDA and CDR2 SQIVND (reference sequence). The CDR3 has 20 residues. J was trimmed by 0 bases and V by 4 bases; bases with no gene match: 19. TCRdb ran MiXCR on the 5' RACE reads and lists one entry per CDR3 protein. This table holds approximately 94,000 distinct CDR3 sequences, under 7% found once. V is TRBV19 and J is TRBJ2-3, with 7 bases that match TRBD1. Sequencing was performed on memory T cells sorted from blood. This TCR was sampled from a woman aged 45-65 years in good health. The CDR3 bases are TGTGCCAGTAGTAACTGGGCGGACAGGAACCGAGGGGCTAGCACAGATACGCAGTATTTT. It encodes CASSNWADRNRGASTDTQYF.